A single sample gave rise to the 26 T cell receptor beta chains below, sequenced in a study of T-cell memory formation after mild COVID-19. TCRdb passed the 5' RACE reads through MiXCR, listing each CDR3 protein once. The sample includes fewer than 300,000 distinct CDR3 sequences, about 20% of them seen just once. The sample consisted of PBMCs or a T cell subset sorted from them (not recorded which). The receptors were gathered from a man between 18 and 35 years old who had mild COVID-19 (a few samples of this study predate the infection). Cell type and time point are not known.

The V call is TRBV24-1, the J call TRBJ2-5; D may be TRBD1 (7 bases). CDR3 length: 15 amino acids. Germline V gene sequence: CDR1 KGHDR, CDR2 SFDVKD. V lost 0 bases to trimming and J lost 5 bases, with 12 bases between them. The CDR3 reads CATSDLRAGGETQYF. The DNA of the CDR3 is TGTGCCACCAGTGATTTGCGAGCAGGGGGGGAGACCCAGTACTTC.

The chain combines TRBV7-2 with TRBJ2-2; unclear D gene. The CDR3 is made up of 15 amino acids. Germline CDR1 and CDR2: SGHTA and FQGNSA. V lost 10 bases and J lost 0, with 15 bases in between. The CDR3 region is CAINDLPSNTGELFF. CDR3 in DNA: TGTGCCATCAATGACTTGCCTTCGAACACCGGGGAGCTGTTTTTT. Supplemented by reference TRBV7-2 and TRBJ2-2, the full variable domain reads GAGVSQSPSNKVTEKGKDVELRCDPISGHTALYWYRQSLGQGLEFLIYFQGNSAPDKSGLPSDRFSAERTGGSVSTLTIQRTQQEDSAVYLCAINDLPSNTGELFFGEGSRLTVL.

This clonotype was detected ten times or more. V usage is TRBV2 and J usage is TRBJ2-2; D call uncertain. Germline loops: CDR1 SNHLY, CDR2 FYNNEI. This CDR3 has 12 amino acids. The V and J ends lost 8 bases and 2 bases respectively, with 6 bases between them. CDR3 in amino acids: CASRKNTGELFF. CDR3 DNA sequence: TGTGCCAGCCGCAAAAACACCGGGGAGCTGTTTTTT.

Written as DNA, the CDR3 is TGTGCCAGCAGCCCTCTAGGGGTGGGAGAGCAGTTCTTC. Its translation is CASSPLGVGEQFF. This chain joins TRBV7-2 and TRBJ2-1; D may be TRBD1 (5 bases). The CDR3 has 13 amino acids. Per germline, CDR1 SGHTA and CDR2 FQGNSA. Trimming stripped 5 bases from V and 10 bases from J, with 15 bases between. Full variable domain (rest looked up from reference TRBV7-2 and TRBJ2-1): GAGVSQSPSNKVTEKGKDVELRCDPISGHTALYWYRQSLGQGLEFLIYFQGNSAPDKSGLPSDRFSAERTGGSVSTLTIQRTQQEDSAVYLCASSPLGVGEQFFGPGTRLTVL.

The chain links TRBV28 to TRBJ2-2; 7 bases are a match to TRBD1. The CDR3 has 15 amino acids. Trimming took 5 bases from V and 4 from J; bases not matched to a gene: 7. The germline CDR1 and CDR2 sequences are MDHEN and SYDVKM. CDR3 amino acids: CASSPTGLGTGELFF. As DNA, the CDR3 is TGTGCCAGCAGTCCGACAGGGTTGGGCACCGGGGAGCTGTTTTTT.

The V and J genes are TRBV28 and TRBJ1-4; 7 bases map to TRBD1. The CDR3 has 16 amino acids. Per germline, CDR1 MDHEN and CDR2 SYDVKM. V dropped 8 bases and J dropped 4; count of bases not matched to a gene: 13. This CDR3 is CASYPAWDSLNEKLFF. In DNA form, the CDR3 reads TGTGCCAGCTATCCTGCCTGGGACAGCCTTAATGAAAAACTGTTTTTT.

This clonotype was counted only a few times. The chain joins TRBV7-6 to TRBJ2-5, with 14 bases lining up with TRBD2. CDR3 length: 18 residues. The germline gives CDR1 SGHVS, CDR2 FNYEAQ. Trimming took 5 bases from V and 0 from J; bases not matched to a gene: 8. CDR3 sequence (DNA): TGTGCCAGCAGCCTAGGGACTAGCGGGGGACCGTACCAAGAGACCCAGTACTTC. Amino acids: CASSLGTSGGPYQETQYF.

Only a few counts were recorded for this clonotype. This chain links TRBV28 with TRBJ2-2; D is unresolved. This CDR3 spans 12 amino acids. V gave up 5 bases and J gave up 6 bases, with 7 bases separating them. CDR1 MDHEN and CDR2 SYDVKM come from the germline V gene. Here the CDR3 DNA reads TGTGCCAGCAGTCTGCAGGCCGGGGAGCTGTTTTTT. It is translated as CASSLQAGELFF.

This rearrangement joins TRBV18 to TRBJ2-7; 10 bases are a match to TRBD2. With 6 bases clipped from V and 0 bases from J, the junction kept 8 bases outside the gene matches. The CDR3 has 16 residues. Germline V CDR1 and CDR2: KGHSH, LQKENI. DNA of the CDR3: TGTGCCAGCTCGAATAGCGGGGGGCGGAGCTCCTACGAGCAGTACTTC. It specifies CASSNSGGRSSYEQYF.

The J gene is TRBJ2-5, the V gene TRBV24-1; D is undetermined. CDR1 KGHDR and CDR2 SFDVKD come from the germline V gene. Trimming cost V 4 bases and J 7 bases, with 12 bases left between them. The CDR3 extends over 13 amino acids. The CDR3 protein is CATSEEGPRTQYF. CDR3 in DNA: TGTGCCACCAGTGAGGAAGGACCTAGGACCCAGTACTTC.

The rearrangement uses TRBV6-5 and TRBJ2-5, with no clear D. Germline assignment: CDR1 MNHEY and CDR2 SVGAGI. Trimming stripped 2 bases from V and 0 bases from J, with 1 base between. The CDR3 length is 12 residues. The CDR3 DNA follows: TGTGCCAGCAGTTACGACCAAGAGACCCAGTACTTC. Translated, it gives CASSYDQETQYF.

This clonotype turned up a few times. The rearrangement links TRBV5-1 to TRBJ1-6; 9 nucleotides line up with TRBD1. Germline V lookup: CDR1 SGHRS, CDR2 YFSETQ. Trimming at V came to 3 bases and at J to 4 bases, leaving 5 bases not matched to a gene. The length of the CDR3 is 16 residues. The CDR3 is CASSYRGPGYNSPLHF. The DNA for the CDR3 is TGCGCCAGCAGCTACAGGGGGCCGGGGTATAATTCACCCCTCCACTTT. The full variable domain, with the rest looked up from reference TRBV5-1 and TRBJ1-6, is KAGVTQTPRYLIKTRGQQVTLSCSPISGHRSVSWYQQTPGQGLQFLFEYFSETQRNKGNFPGRFSGRQFSNSRSEMNVSTLELGDSALYLCASSYRGPGYNSPLHFGNGTRLTVT.

This chain links TRBV6-1 with TRBJ2-5; TRBD1 aligns across 8 bases. V trimming: 6 bases; J trimming: 4 bases; junction bases outside the gene matches: 7. Looked up from germline, CDR1 is MNHNS and CDR2 is SASEGT. The CDR3 is made up of 14 amino acids. The CDR3 DNA reads TGTGCCAGCAGCTCCAGGACAGGGCGAGAGACCCAGTACTTC. Its protein product is CASSSRTGRETQYF.

The CDR3 region has the DNA TGCAGCGTTGATCCCGGGAGGGAGGGCTACACCTTC. Translation: CSVDPGREGYTF. The V and J genes are TRBV29-1 and TRBJ1-2; D is undetermined. CDR1 and CDR2 from the germline V gene are SQVTM and ANQGSEA. The V end lost 3 bases, the J end lost 8 bases, and 13 bases lay between the germline ends. CDR3 length: 12 residues. Combining the CDR3 with reference TRBV29-1 and TRBJ1-2 gives the whole variable domain SAVISQKPSRDICQRGTSLTIQCQVDSQVTMMFWYRQQPGQSLTLIATANQGSEATYESGFVIDKFPISRPNLTFSTLTVSNMSPEDSSIYLCSVDPGREGYTFGSGTRLTVV.

The V and J genes are TRBV7-2 and TRBJ1-6; D is unresolved. The germline gives CDR1 SGHTA, CDR2 FQGNSA. CDR3 length: 13 residues. V was shortened by 5 bases and J by 5 bases, with 7 bases between the two germline ends. The DNA of the CDR3 is TGTGCCAGCAGCGGGCAGAATAATTCACCCCTCCACTTT. Its protein is CASSGQNNSPLHF.

This clonotype was counted between two and nine times. The chain recombines TRBV12-3 or TRBV12-4 with TRBJ2-7; D is undetermined. V lost 4 bases, J lost 2 bases, and 9 bases lay in between. This CDR3 has 13 residues. The CDR3: CASSSAYTYEQYF. The DNA for the CDR3 is TGTGCCAGCAGTTCAGCCTATACCTACGAGCAGTACTTC.

The chain combines TRBV6-2 or TRBV6-3 with TRBJ2-7, with D unresolved. CDR1 and CDR2 from the germline V gene are MNHEY and SVGEGT. CDR3 length equals 16 residues. V dropped 2 bases and J dropped 0 bases, with 14 bases sitting between them. CDR3 nucleotide sequence: TGTGCCAGCAGTTACCCTCGACGGAAGGACTCCTACGAGCAGTACTTC. Translated: CASSYPRRKDSYEQYF.

The chain carries TRBV7-3 and TRBJ2-5; no clear D gene. The V end lost 1 base, the J end lost 3 bases, and 12 bases lay between the germline ends. CDR3 length: 15 residues. The V gene's germline CDR1 is SGHTA and CDR2 FQGTGA. As DNA, the CDR3 is TGTGCCAGCAGCTTAATGGGGTGGCCGGAAGAGACCCAGTACTTC. Its translation is CASSLMGWPEETQYF.

This clonotype was counted between two and nine times. The CDR3 DNA is TGTGCCAGCAGTCCACGGCCGGGCGGCACTGAAGCTTTCTTT. Protein product: CASSPRPGGTEAFF. The chain has TRBV12-3 or TRBV12-4 and TRBJ1-1, with D hard to call. The CDR3 sequence is 14 residues long. Deletions cut 5 bases from V and 4 bases from J, with 14 bases between.

The chain couples TRBV12-3 or TRBV12-4 to TRBJ1-2, with 11 nucleotides matching TRBD1. The CDR3 covers 15 residues. J was trimmed by 8 bases and V by 6 bases; bases with no gene match: 11. The CDR3 DNA is TGTGCCAGCAGACGGACAGGGGGCCCCTGGGGAGGCTACACCTTC. Translated: CASRRTGGPWGGYTF.

This clonotype was found a few times. The rearrangement links TRBV7-9 to TRBJ1-2; TRBD1 agrees at 9 bases. The ends lost 4 bases at V and 4 bases at J; junction bases unmatched: 4. Germline V gene data show CDR1 as SEHNR and CDR2 as FQNEAQ (reference sequence). This CDR3 has 14 amino acids. The DNA for the CDR3 is TGTGCCAGCAGCTCCACAGGGGGCTTCTATGGCTACACCTTC. It codes for CASSSTGGFYGYTF.

The table lists this clonotype with a few counts. This chain uses TRBV7-2 with TRBJ2-7; D may be TRBD2 (6 bases). This CDR3 comprises 14 residues. Germline CDR1 SGHTA, CDR2 FQGNSA. Trimming left V 3 bases short and J 1 base short, with 10 bases between. Written as DNA, the CDR3 is TGTGCCAGCAGCTTGACTAGACCGTCCTACGAGCAGTACTTC. Its translation is CASSLTRPSYEQYF.

The chain links TRBV18 to TRBJ2-5; D perhaps matches TRBD1 (6 bases). CDR3 length: 15 amino acids. Trimming took 3 bases from V and 5 from J, leaving 16 bases between them. Germline CDR1 and CDR2: KGHSH and LQKENI. As DNA, the CDR3 is TGTGCCAGCTCACCGGCGACAGGCCTCAGGGAGACCCAGTACTTC. Its protein is CASSPATGLRETQYF.

The sample holds a few counts of this clonotype. V gene TRBV3-1 combines with J gene TRBJ1-2, with 11 bases lining up with TRBD1. The CDR3 length is 15 residues. Germline V gene sequence: CDR1 LGHDT, CDR2 YNNKEL (reference sequence). V trimming: 4 bases; J trimming: 4 bases; junction bases outside the gene matches: 5. CDR3 residues: CASSPRTGGGYGYTF. The CDR3 nucleotides read TGTGCCAGCAGCCCTCGGACAGGGGGCGGCTATGGCTACACCTTC.

The sample holds many counts of this clonotype. The chain has TRBV20-1 and TRBJ1-5, with D possibly being TRBD1 (6 bases). Looked up from germline, CDR1 is DFQATT and CDR2 is SNEGSKA (reference sequence). The CDR3 runs 14 residues. With 0 bases removed from V and 5 bases from J, the gap between germline ends came to 11 bases. The CDR3 sequence is CSARDRDTHQPQHF. The DNA of the CDR3 is TGCAGTGCTAGAGATCGGGACACCCATCAGCCCCAGCATTTT.

This clonotype has ten or more counts. The CDR3 sequence is CASSQLAGGSSGELFF. The CDR3 coding sequence is TGTGCCAGCAGCCAACTAGCGGGGGGTTCCTCCGGGGAGCTGTTTTTT. The chain is built from TRBV7-8 and TRBJ2-2, with 12 bases that match TRBD2. After removal of 5 bases from V and 6 bases from J, the junction contained 7 bases not matched to a gene. The CDR3 is 16 amino acids. CDR1 SGHVS and CDR2 FQNEAQ come from the germline V gene.